This T cell receptor beta chain was observed in a study of cytomegalovirus exposure and HLA in healthy donors. It was with 60 Vbeta and 13 Jbeta primers that the PCR ran. The repertoire was sequenced with immunoSEQ multiplex PCR; TCRdb's copy has only in-frame clones and lacks some. The sample table includes 100,000 to 150,000 clones. Germline V gives CDR1 SGHTA, CDR2 FQGNSA. Between the trimmed V and J ends, which lost 4 bases and 1 base, there was a span of 19 bases. The CDR3 is 17 amino acids. The sequencing sample was made of PBMCs. The clonotype originates from a middle-aged man in good health and CMV-seronegative. The V gene is TRBV7-2, the J gene TRBJ1-1; TRBD1 is a possible D gene (5 bases). This CDR3 is CASSSTVGRGPNTEAFF. DNA of the CDR3: TGTGCCAGCAGCTCCACGGTAGGGAGGGGCCCGAACACTGAAGCTTTCTTT.